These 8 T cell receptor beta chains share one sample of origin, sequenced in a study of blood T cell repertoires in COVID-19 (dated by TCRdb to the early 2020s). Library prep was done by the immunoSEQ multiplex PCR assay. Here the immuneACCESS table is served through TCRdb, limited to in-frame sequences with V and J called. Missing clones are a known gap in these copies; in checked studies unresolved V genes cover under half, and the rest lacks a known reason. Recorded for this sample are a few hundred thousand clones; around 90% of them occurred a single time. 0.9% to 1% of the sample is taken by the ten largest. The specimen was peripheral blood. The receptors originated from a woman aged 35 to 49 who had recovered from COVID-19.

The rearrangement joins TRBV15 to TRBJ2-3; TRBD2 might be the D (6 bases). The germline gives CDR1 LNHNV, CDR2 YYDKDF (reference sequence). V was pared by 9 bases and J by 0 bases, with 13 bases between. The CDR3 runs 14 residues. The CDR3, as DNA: TGTGCCACGCGTAGCGGAGGGAGCACAGATACGCAGTATTTT. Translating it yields CATRSGGSTDTQYF.

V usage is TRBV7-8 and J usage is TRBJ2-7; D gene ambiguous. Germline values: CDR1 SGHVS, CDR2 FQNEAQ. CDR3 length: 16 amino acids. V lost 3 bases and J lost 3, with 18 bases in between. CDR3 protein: CASSLRGRLQDYEQYF. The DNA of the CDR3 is TGTGCCAGCAGCTTGCGTGGCAGGCTCCAGGACTACGAGCAGTACTTC.

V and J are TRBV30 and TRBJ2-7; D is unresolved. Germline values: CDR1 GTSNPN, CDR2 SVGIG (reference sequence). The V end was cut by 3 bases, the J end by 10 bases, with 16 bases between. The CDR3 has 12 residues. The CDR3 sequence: CAWSEGAPRQYF. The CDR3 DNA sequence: TGTGCCTGGAGCGAAGGAGCCCCTAGACAGTACTTC.

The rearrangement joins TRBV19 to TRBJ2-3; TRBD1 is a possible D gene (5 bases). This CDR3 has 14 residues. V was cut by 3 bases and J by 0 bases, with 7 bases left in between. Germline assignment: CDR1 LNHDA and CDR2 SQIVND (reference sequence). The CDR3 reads CASSIDSSTDTQYF. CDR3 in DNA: TGTGCCAGTAGTATCGACAGTAGCACAGATACGCAGTATTTT. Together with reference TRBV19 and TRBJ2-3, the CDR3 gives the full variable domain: DGGITQSPKYLFRKEGQNVTLSCEQNLNHDAMYWYRQDPGQGLRLIYYSQIVNDFQKGDIAEGYSVSREKKESFPLTVTSAQKNPTAFYLCASSIDSSTDTQYFGPGTRLTVL.

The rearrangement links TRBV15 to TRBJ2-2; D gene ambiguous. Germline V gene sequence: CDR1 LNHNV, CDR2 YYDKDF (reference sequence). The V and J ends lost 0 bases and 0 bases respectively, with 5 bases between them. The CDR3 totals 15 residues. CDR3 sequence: CATSRDRANTGELFF. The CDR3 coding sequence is TGTGCCACCAGCAGAGATCGGGCGAACACCGGGGAGCTGTTTTTT.

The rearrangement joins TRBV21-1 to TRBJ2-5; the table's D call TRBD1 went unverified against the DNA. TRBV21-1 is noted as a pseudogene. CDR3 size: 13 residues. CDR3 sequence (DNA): TGTGCCAGCAGCACAGACACCCAAGAGACCCAGTACTTC. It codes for CASSTDTQETQYF.

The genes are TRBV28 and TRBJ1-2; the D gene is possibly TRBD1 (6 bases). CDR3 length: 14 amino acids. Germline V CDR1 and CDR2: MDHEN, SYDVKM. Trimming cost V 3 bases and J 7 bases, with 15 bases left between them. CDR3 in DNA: TGTGCCAGCAGTTTCCCCGGGGGGCAATTTGGCTACACCTTC. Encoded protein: CASSFPGGQFGYTF.

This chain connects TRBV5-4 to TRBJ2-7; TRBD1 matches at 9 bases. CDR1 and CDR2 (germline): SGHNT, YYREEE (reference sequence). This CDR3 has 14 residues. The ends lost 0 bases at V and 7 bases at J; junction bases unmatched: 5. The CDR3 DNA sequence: TGTGCCAGCAGCTTGGAGGACAGGGGACGGGAGCAGTACTTC. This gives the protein CASSLEDRGREQYF.